The T cell receptor (beta chain) described here comes from a study of blood T cell repertoires in COVID-19 (dated by TCRdb to about 2020). Study-level background: Collaborator samples came from the United States, Italy and Spain and covered acute and convalescent phases of COVID-19. The prospective study material was composed of cDNA or gDNA derived from T cells, B-cell-depleted T cells, or PBMCs. Deeply sampled blood TCRbeta repertoires from subjects exposed to, actively infected with, or recovered from COVID-19 were included in the dataset. A freely available public database, intended as a resource for researchers studying the immune response to SARS-CoV-2, is where the repertoires were released. The samples were drawn from the first 160 participants of the ongoing ImmuneRACE study and from some 1,300 subjects provided by 6 global collaborators. Nearly every sample came with metadata listing a de-identified subject ID, COVID-19 status, age in years and sex. Where HLA class I and class II types were available, the types were taken from metadata supplied by the sample provider, not from assay-based typing.

Here is what the overall study found, with its caveats: The quantity of clinical and demographic metadata differed by source and by participant and was supplied without curation.

The immunoSEQ Assay, a bias-controlled multiplex PCR, was used to amplify TCRbeta CDR3 regions from genomic DNA. Regarding the original processing steps: The number of nucleated cells in each sample was estimated by amplification of reference gene primers within the assay. To quantify the absolute abundance of each unique TCRbeta CDR3 rearrangement, sequence reads were collapsed and filtered. For each sample, productive Simpson clonality was calculated by taking the square root of Simpson's diversity index across productive rearrangements. Drawn from immuneACCESS, this table holds only the in-frame rearrangements with V and J called that TCRdb kept. Clones are partly lost; checked studies trace under half to an unresolved V gene and leave the rest unexplained. That table supplies the V and J calls and clone size; D and trimming were determined from the DNA. This sample comprises roughly 75,000 clones, about four fifths of them detected only once. The ten largest clones take up 28% of the sample.

Whole blood was collected in K2EDTA tubes by collaborating institutions according to the institutions' own protocols. For TCRbeta analysis, collaborator samples were shipped as frozen whole blood, as isolated PBMCs, or as DNA extracted from either sample type. This clone was detected only a few times. This clone's antigen is unknown. No base quality information exists; no much larger clone differs at one position. V has 4 bases trimmed and J has 7 bases trimmed; junction bases matching no gene number 6. The CDR3 holds 15 amino acids from the cysteine to the phenylalanine. This entry keeps only the CDR3 DNA: 45 bases, framed from base 1. The germline V gene provides CDR1 KGHDR and CDR2 SFDVKD.

The receptor was isolated from a man in his 70s with acute or convalescent COVID-19. The specimen sequenced was peripheral blood. The chain was built from TRBV24-1 and TRBJ2-1, with 10 central nucleotides matching TRBD2. The DNA reads as follows: TGTGCCACCAGTGACGTGACTAGCGGGCTGAATGAGCAGTTCTTC. It specifies CATSDVTSGLNEQFF.